The rows below give T cell receptor beta chains drawn from one sample of a study of PD-L1 blockade in urothelial cancer. Assay used: immunoSEQ multiplex PCR; TCRdb lists only in-frame clones, some missing. The table has tens of thousands of clones, about 81% seen once. This sample comprised PBMCs, obtained around atezolizumab (anti-PD-L1) treatment. These TCRs come from a man between 65 and 85 years old with urothelial cancer. Each CDR3 is given with its conserved first and last residue. Each record gives: J gene, D gene, V gene, clone size, CDR3 DNA, CDR3 protein. A D gene is named only where the DNA matches it firmly. Size is omitted from some rows. Given values are once, few, many or a class for expanded clones.

TRBJ2-5	-	TRBV15	-	TGTGCCACCAGCAGAGATTATCGGGAGACCCAGTACTTC	CATSRDYRETQYF
TRBJ2-6	-	TRBV30	-	TGTGCCTGTGACACCTCTGGGGCCAACGTCCTGACTTTC	CACDTSGANVLTF
TRBJ2-1	TRBD1	TRBV5-1	few	TGCGCCAGCAGCCGCCCGACAGGGATCAATGAGCAGTTCTTC	CASSRPTGINEQFF
TRBJ1-2	TRBD1	TRBV7-2	few	TGTGCCAGCAGCGCAACAGGGGGCTATGGCTACACCTTC	CASSATGGYGYTF
TRBJ2-2	TRBD2	TRBV29-1	-	TGCAGCGTTGGCGGGACTAGCGGGAGGGACACCGGGGAGCTGTTTTTT	CSVGGTSGRDTGELFF
TRBJ2-7	-	TRBV2	-	TGTGCCAGCAGTGAAACTGAGCTTTCCTACGAGCAGTACTTC	CASSETELSYEQYF
TRBJ1-5	-	TRBV7-9	-	TGTGCCAGCAGCTTAGGAGCTCAGCCCCAGCATTTT	CASSLGAQPQHF
TRBJ1-1	TRBD1	TRBV6-1	-	TGTGCCATCCAAACGACAGGGGGCAGCACTGAAGCTTTCTTT	CAIQTTGGSTEAFF
TRBJ2-7	-	TRBV11-3	-	TGTGCCAGCAGCCCCGGGGGCTCCTACGAGCAGTACTTC	CASSPGGSYEQYF
TRBJ2-5	-	TRBV5-6	-	TGTGCCAGCAGCTTGGTCGGACAGACAAAGAGACCCCAGTACTTC	CASSLVGQTKRPQYF
TRBJ1-5	-	TRBV6-5	few	TGTGCCAGCAGGCTTCGGGGGGAAAGTGGGCAGCCCCAGCATTTT	CASRLRGESGQPQHF
TRBJ2-2	TRBD2	TRBV11-3	-	TGTGCCAGCAGCCCACTAGCGGGGGCCGGGGAGCTGTTTTTT	CASSPLAGAGELFF
TRBJ1-1	-	TRBV7-9	-	TGTGCCAGCAGCTTAACTACCTACACTGAAGCTTTCTTT	CASSLTTYTEAFF
TRBJ2-5	-	TRBV19	once	TGTGCCAGTAGTTACAGGGAGACCCAGTACTTC	CASSYRETQYF
TRBJ2-6	-	TRBV6-6	-	TGTGCCAGCAGCTCTGCGGGCGTCGTCCTGACTTTC	CASSSAGVVLTF
TRBJ2-7	-	TRBV27	few	TGTGCCAGCCGGCCCAGGGTGAGCTCCTACGAGCAGTACTTC	CASRPRVSSYEQYF
TRBJ2-1	TRBD2	TRBV7-9	-	TGTGCCAGCAGCTTAGCCGCGACTAGCGGGAAAAATGAGCAGTTCTTC	CASSLAATSGKNEQFF
TRBJ2-4	TRBD2	TRBV6-6	-	TGTGCCAGCAGCCGGGTTCGGCGGGGGGGAAACATTCAGTACTTC	CASSRVRRGGNIQYF
TRBJ1-6	-	TRBV18	-	TGTGCCAGCTCACCGGCCGAAACAGGGAATAATTCACCCCTCCACTTT	CASSPAETGNNSPLHF
TRBJ1-2	-	TRBV5-6	medium-sized	TGTGCCAGCAGCTTGTCACTAATACCTAACTATGGCTACACCTTC	CASSLSLIPNYGYTF
TRBJ1-6	TRBD1	TRBV6-4	-	TGTGCCAGCAGTGACTGGCGGGGACAGGGTGTAGAGTCACCCCTCCACTTT	CASSDWRGQGVESPLHF